This is a list of T cell receptor beta chains from one sample in a study of T cell responses to AZD1222 COVID-19 vaccine. Generated by immunoSEQ multiplex PCR, the TCRdb table keeps only in-frame clones and is missing some. The sample contains more than 80,000 clones, roughly 88% of which appear only once. Sequenced material: peripheral blood, taken on day 0 of AZD1222 vaccination. The receptors stem from an adult in good health. CDR3s include the opening cysteine and the closing phenylalanine or tryptophan. A D gene is named only where the DNA matches it firmly. Clone size is given for some rows only: seen once, a few or many times, or a class if the clone is expanded.

CDR3aa: CASSLSGGQETQYF
CDR3nt: TGTGCCAGCAGCCTTAGCGGGGGCCAAGAGACCCAGTACTTC
v_gene: TRBV11-2
abundance: .
d_gene: TRBD2
j_gene: TRBJ2-5

CDR3aa: CASNPGQRGNSIYF
CDR3nt: TGTGCCAGCAACCCGGGACAGAGAGGAAACTCCATATATTTT
v_gene: TRBV7-9
abundance: .
d_gene: TRBD1
j_gene: TRBJ1-3

CDR3aa: CASSVETATYEQYF
CDR3nt: TGTGCCAGCAGCGTAGAGACAGCTACCTACGAGCAGTACTTC
v_gene: TRBV9
abundance: .
d_gene: .
j_gene: TRBJ2-7

CDR3aa: CASSQYGGNGNTIYF
CDR3nt: TGTGCCAGCAGCCAATATGGGGGGAACGGAAACACCATATATTTT
v_gene: TRBV3-1/TRBV3-2
abundance: .
d_gene: .
j_gene: TRBJ1-3

CDR3aa: CASSSPRLGNEKLFF
CDR3nt: TGTGCCAGCAGCTCGCCCCGGCTAGGGAATGAAAAACTGTTTTTT
v_gene: TRBV7-9
abundance: .
d_gene: .
j_gene: TRBJ1-4

CDR3aa: CASRIPLGARTEAFF
CDR3nt: TGCGCCAGCAGAATACCTCTGGGGGCGCGGACTGAAGCTTTCTTT
v_gene: TRBV4-1
abundance: .
d_gene: .
j_gene: TRBJ1-1

CDR3aa: CASRIGTGGREDTGELFF
CDR3nt: TGTGCCAGCAGGATCGGGACAGGGGGCCGGGAGGACACCGGGGAGCTGTTTTTT
v_gene: TRBV2
abundance: .
d_gene: TRBD1
j_gene: TRBJ2-2

CDR3aa: CASGGSGASGNTIYF
CDR3nt: TGTGCCAGCGGAGGGTCGGGGGCCTCTGGAAACACCATATATTTT
v_gene: TRBV27
abundance: .
d_gene: .
j_gene: TRBJ1-3

CDR3aa: CASSPGRSNQPQHF
CDR3nt: TGTGCCAGCAGTCCAGGGCGCTCCAATCAGCCCCAGCATTTT
v_gene: TRBV2
abundance: medium-sized
d_gene: .
j_gene: TRBJ1-5

CDR3aa: CASSQVNRRRKDGYTF
CDR3nt: TGTGCCAGCAGCCAAGTTAACAGGAGAAGGAAAGATGGCTACACCTTC
v_gene: TRBV3-1/TRBV3-2
abundance: few
d_gene: .
j_gene: TRBJ1-2

CDR3aa: CASSPPGYGYTF
CDR3nt: TGTGCCAGCTCACCACCAGGGTACGGCTACACCTTC
v_gene: TRBV18
abundance: .
d_gene: .
j_gene: TRBJ1-2

CDR3aa: CASRGQGDSPLHF
CDR3nt: TGTGCCAGCAGGGGACAGGGAGATTCACCCCTCCACTTT
v_gene: TRBV28
abundance: .
d_gene: TRBD1
j_gene: TRBJ1-6

CDR3aa: CASSLSGTANPYGYTF
CDR3nt: TGTGCCAGCAGCCTGTCCGGGACCGCTAACCCCTATGGCTACACCTTC
v_gene: TRBV3-1/TRBV3-2
abundance: .
d_gene: .
j_gene: TRBJ1-2